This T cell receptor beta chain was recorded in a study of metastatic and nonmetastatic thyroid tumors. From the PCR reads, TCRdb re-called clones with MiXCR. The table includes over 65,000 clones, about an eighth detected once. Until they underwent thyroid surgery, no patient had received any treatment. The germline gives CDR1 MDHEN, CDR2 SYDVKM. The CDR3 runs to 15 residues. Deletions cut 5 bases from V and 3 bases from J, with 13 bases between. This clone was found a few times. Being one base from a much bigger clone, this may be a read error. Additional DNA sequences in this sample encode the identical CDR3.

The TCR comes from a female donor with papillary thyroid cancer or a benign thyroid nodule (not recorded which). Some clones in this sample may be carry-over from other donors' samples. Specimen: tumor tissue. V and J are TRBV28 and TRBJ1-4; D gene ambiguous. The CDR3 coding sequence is TGTGCCAGCAGTACCGGTGCCGCGCCTAATGAAAAACTGTTTTTT. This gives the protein CASSTGAAPNEKLFF.